Listed below are T cell receptor beta chains from one sample, sequenced in a study of human thymus T cells. Clones were read by immunoSEQ multiplex PCR, and TCRdb kept only the in-frame ones, dropping some. Among about 60,000 clones listed, about 93% were seen once. The sample consisted of blood. Source of these receptors: a boy in the first two years of life with a congenital heart defect but otherwise immunologically healthy. The CDR3 runs from the conserved cysteine through the conserved F or W. Where a row states a size, it is once, few, many or the class of an expanded clone; other rows omit it.

TRBV28	TRBJ2-2	-	CASRLWGLDTGELFF
TRBV11-2	TRBJ2-7	once	CASSRGLAYEQYF
TRBV5-6	TRBJ2-1	-	CASSLGRGLSEQFF
TRBV12-2	TRBJ2-3	-	CASRLLGQVGGGTDTQYF
TRBV5-1	TRBJ1-4	once	CASSSTSFNEKLFF
TRBV28	TRBJ1-5	-	CASSLAGTTSNQPQHF
TRBV6-1	TRBJ2-7	-	CASGAYEQYF
TRBV7-9	TRBJ2-1	-	CAGKPRGLDNEQFF
TRBV19	TRBJ1-2	-	CASTLTGGNYGYTF
TRBV30	TRBJ2-6	-	CAWIGGGANVLTF
TRBV28	TRBJ1-2	-	CASSPYRGPYGYTF
TRBV6-5	TRBJ1-2	-	CASSYVRVGGYTF
TRBV11-3	TRBJ1-1	-	CASRSTGAENTEAFF
TRBV7-2	TRBJ1-1	-	CASSLSGTGGTEAFF
TRBV4-2	TRBJ1-5	-	CASSQDRDSRNQPQHF
TRBV28	TRBJ1-3	-	CASSPVSPKNTIYF
TRBV4-2	TRBJ2-2	once	CASSQGYTTGELFF
TRBV5-1	TRBJ2-3	-	CASSFGGQRDTQYF
TRBV6-5	TRBJ2-3	-	CASSYRDNTDTQYF
TRBV27	TRBJ1-1	-	CASSYRWNTEAFF
TRBV7-9	TRBJ2-1	-	CASSSPGTSGGAIYNEQFF
TRBV19	TRBJ2-2	-	CASSIDRGGELFF
TRBV20-1	TRBJ2-1	once	CSARGANEQFF
TRBV4-2	TRBJ2-3	-	CASSPRVSGGISDTQYF
TRBV4-1	TRBJ2-7	once	CASSQGLAISHEQYF
TRBV18	TRBJ1-6	few	CASSPTGTGDSPLHF
TRBV2	TRBJ2-4	once	CASSEMATTKNIQYF
TRBV7-6	TRBJ2-5	-	CASSSGTGGETQYF
TRBV6-5	TRBJ2-7	-	CASSYGSLDTYEQYF
TRBV2	TRBJ1-3	-	CASSPEISGNTIYF
TRBV7-7	TRBJ2-7	-	CASSAGTGAYEQYF
TRBV7-2	TRBJ2-7	-	CASSLWAGGDYEQYF
TRBV7-8	TRBJ1-1	-	CASSLHRGNTEAFF
TRBV7-9	TRBJ2-2	-	CASSYRRSGGELFF
TRBV9	TRBJ2-3	-	CASSPQLAGGPDTQYF
TRBV28	TRBJ1-4	-	CASSLTQGNEKLFF
TRBV12-5	TRBJ2-7	-	CASETHYEQYF
TRBV6-5	TRBJ2-3	-	CASSYSGGTSTDTQYF
TRBV6-6	TRBJ2-7	-	CASSYLRTGPYEQYF
TRBV27	TRBJ2-7	-	CASSYKESYEQYF
TRBV27	TRBJ1-2	-	CASSFDRDYGYTF
TRBV27	TRBJ1-2	-	CASSLLGTDGYTF
TRBV7-2	TRBJ2-7	-	CASSRDYEQYF
TRBV7-2	TRBJ1-2	-	CASSPRQGHYYGYTF
TRBV9	TRBJ2-5	-	CASSVADGGETQYF
TRBV27	TRBJ1-4	-	CASSWKGARTNEKLFF
TRBV2	TRBJ2-1	-	CASRANRDEQFF
TRBV19	TRBJ1-2	-	CASSIDRNYGYTF
TRBV4-1	TRBJ2-5	-	CASSQVSSGGAETQYF
TRBV9	TRBJ2-7	-	CASSVDRGGREQYF
TRBV19	TRBJ2-5	-	CASSMGGEETQYF
TRBV28	TRBJ1-1	few	CASSFPGENTEAFF
TRBV5-1	TRBJ1-2	-	CASSGGQERGYTF